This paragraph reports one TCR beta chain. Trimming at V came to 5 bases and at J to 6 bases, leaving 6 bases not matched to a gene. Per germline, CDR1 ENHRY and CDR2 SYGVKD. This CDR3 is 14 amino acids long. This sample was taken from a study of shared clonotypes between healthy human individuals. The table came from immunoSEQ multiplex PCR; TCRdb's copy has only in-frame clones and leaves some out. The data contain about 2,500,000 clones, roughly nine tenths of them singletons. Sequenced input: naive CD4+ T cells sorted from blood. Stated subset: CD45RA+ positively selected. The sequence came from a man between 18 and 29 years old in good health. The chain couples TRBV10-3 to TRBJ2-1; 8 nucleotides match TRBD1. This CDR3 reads CAISNRGRVNEQFF. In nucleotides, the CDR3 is TGTGCCATCAGTAACAGGGGGAGAGTCAATGAGCAGTTCTTC.